This TCR beta chain appears in the sequencing data of a study of shared clonotypes between healthy human individuals. Whole-study results and caveats: With few donors, the genetic and exposure-history diversity represented was limited.

With 0 bases removed from V and 6 bases from J, the gap between germline ends came to 14 bases. The CDR3 is 16 amino acids. CDR1 is SEHNR and CDR2 is FQNEAQ in the germline V gene (reference sequence). CD45RO-negative cells were positively selected for CCR7, leaving out terminally differentiated effector memory CD45RA+ cells. Notes on this clone: Its antigen is undetermined.

Genomic DNA belonging to each subset was distributed in equal measure over several immunoSEQ plates. The sorted-subset replicate PCRs were given approximately 190 ng DNA, which is about 29,000 T cell genomes. Libraries were prepared by immunoSEQ multiplex PCR; TCRdb keeps only in-frame clonotypes and omits some of them. The data show some 2.1 million clones, with about 94% seen just once and roughly 1% held by the top ten. V gene TRBV7-9 combines with J gene TRBJ2-2; weak D call: TRBD1 (5 bases). The sequenced material came from naive CD8+ T cells sorted from blood. The receptor comes from a man aged 18 to 30 in good health. CDR3 in amino acids: CASSLAVGVRAGELFF. DNA of the CDR3: TGTGCCAGCAGCTTAGCGGTAGGGGTTCGGGCCGGGGAGCTGTTTTTT.